This T cell receptor (beta chain) was profiled in a study of blood T cell repertoires in COVID-19. Background on the study: Some COVID-19 samples were acute and others convalescent; all came from the United States, Italy and Spain. In each case, the material was cDNA or gDNA derived from T cells, B-cell-depleted T cells, or PBMCs.

V lost 1 base and J lost 5, with 7 bases in between. CDR3 length equals 13 residues. CDR1 is SGHVS and CDR2 is FNYEAQ in the germline V gene. As handled by the study authors: Reference gene primer amplification gave nucleated cell count estimates. Assay used: immunoSEQ multiplex PCR; TCRdb lists only in-frame clones, some missing. D and trimming come from the DNA, and the V and J calls and clone size come from that table. The sample shows some 180,000 clones, 90% of them seen only once. V and J are TRBV7-6 and TRBJ2-3; no clear D gene. Sample: peripheral blood. The receptor's source is a man aged 50 to 59 with acute or convalescent COVID-19. The CDR3 protein is CASSLGRGDTQYF. CDR3 coding DNA: TGTGCCAGCAGCTTAGGTCGCGGAGATACGCAGTATTTT. The entire variable domain, with the rest obtained from reference TRBV7-6 and TRBJ2-3, is as follows: GAGVSQSPRYKVTKRGQDVALRCDPISGHVSLYWYRQALGQGPEFLTYFNYEAQQDKSGLPNDRFSAERPEGSISTLTIQRTEQRDSAMYRCASSLGRGDTQYFGPGTRLTVL.